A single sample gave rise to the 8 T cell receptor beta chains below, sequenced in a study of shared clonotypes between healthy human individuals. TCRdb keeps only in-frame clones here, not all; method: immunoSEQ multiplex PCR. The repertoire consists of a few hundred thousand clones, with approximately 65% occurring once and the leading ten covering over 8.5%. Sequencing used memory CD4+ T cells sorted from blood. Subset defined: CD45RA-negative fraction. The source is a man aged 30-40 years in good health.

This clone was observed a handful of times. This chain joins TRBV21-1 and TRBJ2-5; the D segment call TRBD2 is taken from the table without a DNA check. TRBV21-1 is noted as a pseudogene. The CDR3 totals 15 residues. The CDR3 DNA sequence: TGTGCCAGCAGCCCTTCTAGCGGGAGGGGAGAGACCCAGTACTTC. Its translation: CASSPSSGRGETQYF.

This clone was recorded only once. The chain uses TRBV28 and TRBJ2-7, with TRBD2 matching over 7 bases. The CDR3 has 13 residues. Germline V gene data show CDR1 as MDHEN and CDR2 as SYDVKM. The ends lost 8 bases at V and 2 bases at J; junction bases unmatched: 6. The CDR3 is CASAGDRPYEQYF. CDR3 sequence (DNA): TGTGCCAGCGCGGGGGATCGTCCCTACGAGCAGTACTTC.

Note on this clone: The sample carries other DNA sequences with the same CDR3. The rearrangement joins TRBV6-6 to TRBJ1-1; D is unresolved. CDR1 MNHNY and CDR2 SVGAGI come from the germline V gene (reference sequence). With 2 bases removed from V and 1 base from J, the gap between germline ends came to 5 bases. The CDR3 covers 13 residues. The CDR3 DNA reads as TGTGCCAGCAGTTACGGGCCGAACACTGAAGCTTTCTTT. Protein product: CASSYGPNTEAFF.

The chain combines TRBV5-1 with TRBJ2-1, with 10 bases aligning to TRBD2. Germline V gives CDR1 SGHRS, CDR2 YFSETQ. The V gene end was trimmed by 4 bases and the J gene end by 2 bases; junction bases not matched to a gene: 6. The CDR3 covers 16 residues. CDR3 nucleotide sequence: TGCGCCAGCAGCCCGCTAGCGGGAGCTACCTACAATGAGCAGTTCTTC. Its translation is CASSPLAGATYNEQFF.

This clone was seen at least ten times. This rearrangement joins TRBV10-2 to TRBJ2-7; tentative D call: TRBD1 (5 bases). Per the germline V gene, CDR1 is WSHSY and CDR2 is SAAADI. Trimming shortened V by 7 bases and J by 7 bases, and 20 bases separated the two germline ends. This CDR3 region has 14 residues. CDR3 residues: CASTLTGPAGEQYF. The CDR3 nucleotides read TGCGCCAGCACACTAACCGGGCCCGCAGGGGAGCAGTACTTC.

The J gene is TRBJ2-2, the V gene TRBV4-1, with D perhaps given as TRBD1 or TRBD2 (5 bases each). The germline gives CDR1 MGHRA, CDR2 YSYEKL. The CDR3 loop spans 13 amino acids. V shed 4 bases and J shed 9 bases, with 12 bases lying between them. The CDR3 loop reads CASSRGVGRELFF. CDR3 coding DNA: TGCGCCAGCAGCCGAGGGGTGGGGCGGGAGCTGTTTTTT.

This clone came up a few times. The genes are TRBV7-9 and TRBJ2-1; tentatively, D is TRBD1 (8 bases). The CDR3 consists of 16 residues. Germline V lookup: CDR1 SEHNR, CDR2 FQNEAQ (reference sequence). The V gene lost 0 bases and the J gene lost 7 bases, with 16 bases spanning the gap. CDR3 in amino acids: CASSLAGDRGGNEQFF. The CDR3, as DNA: TGTGCCAGCAGCTTAGCAGGAGACAGGGGAGGGAATGAGCAGTTCTTC. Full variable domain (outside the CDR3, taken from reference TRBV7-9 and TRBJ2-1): DTGVSQNPRHKITKRGQNVTFRCDPISEHNRLYWYRQTLGQGPEFLTYFQNEAQLEKSRLLSDRFSAERPKGSFSTLEIQRTEQGDSAMYLCASSLAGDRGGNEQFFGPGTRLTVL.

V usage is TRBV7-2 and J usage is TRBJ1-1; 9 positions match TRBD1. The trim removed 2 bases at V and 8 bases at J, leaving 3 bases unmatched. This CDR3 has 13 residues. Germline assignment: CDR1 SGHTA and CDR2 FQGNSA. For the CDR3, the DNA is TGTGCCAGCAGCTTACGAGGACAGGGGGAAGCTTTCTTT. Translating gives CASSLRGQGEAFF.